A single sample gave rise to the 17 T cell receptor beta chains below, sequenced in a study of cytomegalovirus exposure and HLA in healthy donors (dated by TCRdb to about 2017). Library preparation employed the immunoSEQ multiplex PCR assay. TCRdb provides this immuneACCESS table in a form limited to in-frame rearrangements. Some clones are lacking; in checked studies, under half of them reflect an unresolved V gene, and why the rest are absent is not known. The sample profile shows around 50,000 clones; approximately 95% of them were found once. The ten largest clones represent roughly 7.1% of the sample. Sample: PBMCs. The receptors were gathered from a woman under 30 in good health and CMV-seropositive.

V is TRBV28 and J is TRBJ2-7, with D possibly matching TRBD2 (6 bases). Trimming stripped 8 bases from V and 3 bases from J, with 14 bases between. The CDR3 has 13 amino acids. The germline V gene has CDR1 MDHEN and CDR2 SYDVKM. Here the CDR3 reads CASGFRELYEQYF. The CDR3 DNA sequence: TGTGCCAGCGGATTCCGGGAGCTCTACGAGCAGTACTTC.

The rearrangement links TRBV5-4 to TRBJ2-1; TRBD2 matches 7 bases. The V segment lost 4 bases and the J segment 6 bases; nucleotides outside the gene matches: 10. Germline lookup yields CDR1 SGHNT and CDR2 YYREEE (reference sequence). The CDR3 runs 15 residues. The CDR3 DNA sequence: TGTGCCAGCAGCGGGGGACCGGGACTAAGCAATGAGCAGTTCTTC. Encoded protein: CASSGGPGLSNEQFF.

V and J are TRBV30 and TRBJ1-1; the D gene is possibly TRBD1 (6 bases). The V gene lost 4 bases and the J gene lost 0 bases, with 12 bases spanning the gap. Germline CDR1 and CDR2: GTSNPN and SVGIG (reference sequence). This CDR3 spans 14 amino acids. This chain's CDR3 is CAWTFGGLNTEAFF. The CDR3 region has the DNA TGTGCCTGGACTTTTGGGGGCTTGAACACTGAAGCTTTCTTT.

The rearrangement links TRBV7-9 to TRBJ1-4, with 7 nucleotides matching TRBD1. CDR3 length: 14 amino acids. Per the germline V gene, CDR1 is SEHNR and CDR2 is FQNEAQ (reference sequence). Unmatched junction bases numbered 3, after V lost 1 base and J lost 7 bases. The CDR3 DNA reads as TGTGCCAGCAGCTTAGGACAGGGTGGTGAAAAACTGTTTTTT. This encodes CASSLGQGGEKLFF. Together with reference TRBV7-9 and TRBJ1-4, the CDR3 gives the full variable domain: DTGVSQNPRHKITKRGQNVTFRCDPISEHNRLYWYRQTLGQGPEFLTYFQNEAQLEKSRLLSDRFSAERPKGSFSTLEIQRTEQGDSAMYLCASSLGQGGEKLFFGSGTQLSVL.

This sequence joins TRBV4-1 and TRBJ2-3; 8 bases map to TRBD2. Germline values: CDR1 MGHRA, CDR2 YSYEKL. This CDR3 comprises 16 residues. V was pared by 3 bases and J by 3 bases, with 8 bases of the junction left unmatched. CDR3 loop: CASSQVWGLDTDTQYF. CDR3 sequence (DNA): TGCGCCAGCAGCCAGGTCTGGGGACTAGATACAGATACGCAGTATTTT.

The J gene is TRBJ2-2, the V gene TRBV29-1, with 11 bases lining up with TRBD1. Germline CDR1 is SQVTM and CDR2 is ANQGSEA. The CDR3 totals 14 residues. Unmatched junction bases numbered 3, after V lost 3 bases and J lost 6 bases. The CDR3 DNA is TGCAGCGTTGAGGACAGGGGGCTGGCCGGGGAGCTGTTTTTT. Its translation is CSVEDRGLAGELFF.

As concerns this clone: Germline is not matched at one junction end, which may reflect a read error. The chain has TRBV13 and TRBJ2-7; 9 bases map to TRBD2. Germline CDR1 is PRHDT and CDR2 is FYEKMQ (reference sequence). CDR3 length equals 14 residues. The CDR3 spells CASSLAGESYEQYF. CDR3 nucleotide sequence: TGTGCCAGCAGTTTAGCGGGGGAATCCTACGAGCAGTACTTC. Complete variable domain (other parts from reference TRBV13 and TRBJ2-7): AAGVIQSPRHLIKEKRETATLKCYPIPRHDTVYWYQQGPGQDPQFLISFYEKMQSDKGSIPDRFSAQQFSDYHSELNMSSLELGDSALYFCASSLAGESYEQYFGPGTRLTVT.

V gene TRBV30 combines with J gene TRBJ2-7, with 12 bases lining up with TRBD2. The CDR3 runs 18 residues. Germline trimming cut 1 base from V and 0 bases from J; bases unmatched to any gene: 10. Germline loops: CDR1 GTSNPN, CDR2 SVGIG (reference sequence). The CDR3 here is CAWSGSSGRVLDSYEQYF. The CDR3 DNA sequence: TGTGCCTGGAGTGGGTCTAGCGGGAGGGTCCTAGACTCCTACGAGCAGTACTTC.

The rearrangement joins TRBV29-1 to TRBJ1-2; TRBD1 aligns across 11 bases. The germline CDR1 and CDR2 sequences are SQVTM and ANQGSEA. J was trimmed by 2 bases and V by 4 bases; bases with no gene match: 3. The CDR3 runs to 14 residues. The CDR3 protein is CSVGGQGGNYGYTF. CDR3 sequence (DNA): TGCAGCGTTGGGGGACAGGGGGGCAACTATGGCTACACCTTC.

The gene calls are TRBV11-3 and TRBJ2-7, with D possibly being TRBD2 (5 bases). Germline V gene sequence: CDR1 SGHNT, CDR2 YENEEA. Trimming removed 5 bases from V and 7 bases from J, with 9 bases in between. The CDR3 covers 11 residues. This CDR3 reads CASSRPGEQYF. The DNA for the CDR3 is TGTGCCAGCAGCCGCCCGGGGGAGCAGTACTTC.

This sequence joins TRBV29-1 and TRBJ2-3, with TRBD1 as a possible D gene (5 bases). V lost 4 bases to trimming and J lost 6 bases, with 8 bases between them. The CDR3 has 11 residues. Germline assignment: CDR1 SQVTM and CDR2 ANQGSEA. CDR3: CSVGTTDTQYF. CDR3 sequence (DNA): TGCAGCGTTGGGACAACTGATACGCAGTATTTT.

The rearrangement uses TRBV19 and TRBJ1-5, with 7 bases lining up with TRBD1. V lost 5 bases to trimming and J lost 1 base; unmatched junction nucleotides: 8. CDR1 is LNHDA, CDR2 SQIVND, per germline (reference sequence). The CDR3 is 16 amino acids. The chain's CDR3 is CASSFLGTASNQPQHF. CDR3 sequence (DNA): TGTGCCAGTAGTTTCCTGGGGACAGCAAGCAATCAGCCCCAGCATTTT.

This chain joins TRBV28 and TRBJ1-1, with D maybe TRBD1 (6 bases). The CDR3 extends over 14 amino acids. Trimming removed 6 bases at V and 5 bases at J, with 16 bases between. Germline CDR1 MDHEN, CDR2 SYDVKM. The CDR3 nucleotides read TGTGCCAGCAGGCTTGGGGGGGCGGAAACTGAAGCTTTCTTT. It specifies CASRLGGAETEAFF.

The V gene is TRBV6-6, the J gene TRBJ2-7; D unclear. Trimming left V 5 bases short and J 4 bases short, with 9 bases between. Germline V gene lookup returns CDR1 MNHNY and CDR2 SVGAGI (reference sequence). This CDR3 is built from 12 residues. CDR3 residues: CASSPNSYEQYF. The CDR3 DNA follows: TGTGCCAGCAGTCCAAACTCTTACGAGCAGTACTTC.

The chain has TRBV6-1 and TRBJ2-2, with 7 bases matching TRBD2. This CDR3 comprises 14 residues. Germline values: CDR1 MNHNS, CDR2 SASEGT. J lost 6 bases, V lost 4 bases, and 5 bases had no gene match. This chain's CDR3 is CASSATSDAGELFF. The CDR3, as DNA: TGTGCCAGCAGTGCTACTAGCGATGCCGGGGAGCTGTTTTTT.

This chain connects TRBV7-8 to TRBJ1-1; tentatively, D is TRBD1 (5 bases). V was trimmed by 1 base and J by 2 bases, leaving 17 bases between them. The V gene's germline CDR1 is SGHVS and CDR2 FQNEAQ. The CDR3 length is 17 residues. CDR3: CASSLVGVGASNTEAFF. CDR3 coding DNA: TGTGCCAGCAGCTTAGTAGGGGTAGGGGCTTCCAACACTGAAGCTTTCTTT.

The CDR3 loop reads CASSVGQGDQPQHF. The CDR3 DNA follows: TGCGCCAGCAGTGTGGGACAGGGGGATCAGCCCCAGCATTTT. V gene TRBV5-1 combines with J gene TRBJ1-5; 11 bases line up with TRBD1. The CDR3 spans 14 residues. V lost 5 bases to trimming and J lost 5 bases; unmatched junction nucleotides: 3. CDR1 is SGHRS and CDR2 is YFSETQ in the germline V gene.